The clone carrying this T cell receptor beta chain was seen only once. Sequenced by immunoSEQ multiplex PCR; TCRdb stores in-frame clones only, minus some. The sample includes some 200,000 clones, almost 85% seen only once; the top ten take about 12%. This sample was taken from a study of blood T cell repertoires in COVID-19. The CDR3 covers 12 residues. Between the trimmed V and J ends, which lost 1 base and 6 bases, there was a span of 4 bases. Germline loops: CDR1 GTSNPN, CDR2 SVGIG (reference sequence). This TCR derives from a woman aged 35 to 49 with acute or convalescent COVID-19. The V call is TRBV30, the J call TRBJ1-6; the D is unclear. Sample: peripheral blood. In nucleotides, the CDR3 is TGTGCCTGGAGTGATAGTAATTCACCCCTCCACTTT. Its protein product is CAWSDSNSPLHF.